A selection of T cell receptor beta chains follows, all from one sample in a study of response to subunit inactivated influenza vaccine. TCRdb reprocessed the RT-PCR reads via MiXCR and lists one record per CDR3 protein. The sample includes around 750,000 distinct CDR3 sequences, over 20% of them seen just once. The sequenced sample was PBMCs from blood, obtained more than 4 days after vaccination. These receptors were taken from a middle-aged man who received an inactivated influenza vaccine. Both conserved end residues are part of each CDR3. A D gene is named only where the DNA matches it firmly. Rows may omit the clone size; those that give it use once, few, many or a size class.

j_call v_call d_call clone_size cdr3_nt cdr3_aa
TRBJ2-5 TRBV7-9 TRBD2 NA TGTGCCAGCAGCCGCGTAGCGGGAGTTGGACAAGAGACCCAGTACTTC CASSRVAGVGQETQYF
TRBJ2-3 TRBV7-6 TRBD2 NA TGTGCCAGCAGCCCTAGCGGGGAATCTCACACAGATACGCAGTATTTT CASSPSGESHTDTQYF
TRBJ1-4 TRBV7-9 NA few TGTGCCAGCAGCGCGACGGGACACGGGATTGGAAAACTGTTTTTT CASSATGHGIGKLFF
TRBJ2-1 TRBV7-9 TRBD2 few TGTGCCAGCACCTCCTTCCGGGAGGGTCTAGTCTTC CASTSFREGLVF
TRBJ2-1 TRBV29-1 NA NA TGCAGCGTTGAGAGGGGCGGGTCCTACAATGAGCAGTTCTTC CSVERGGSYNEQFF
TRBJ2-7 TRBV12-3/TRBV12-4 NA NA TGTGCCAGCAGTTTAGGTGTCGGGGGCGGAAACGAGCAGTACTTC CASSLGVGGGNEQYF
TRBJ1-3 TRBV29-1 NA NA TGCAGCGCGGAGAGCTCTGGAAACACCATATATTTT CSAESSGNTIYF
TRBJ2-5 TRBV15 TRBD1 few TGTGCCACCAGCAGATTAGGGGGCGGAAAGACCCAGTACTTC CATSRLGGGKTQYF
TRBJ2-5 TRBV24-1 NA few TGTGCCACCAGTGCAGAGGGGGGAGGAGCGACCCAGTACTTC CATSAEGGGATQYF
TRBJ2-3 TRBV20-1 TRBD2 NA TGCTGTGCTGGATCAATACTAGCGGGCGATGAGCCAGATACGCAGTATTTT CCAGSILAGDEPDTQYF
TRBJ2-4 TRBV4-3 NA NA TGCGCCAGCAGCCAAGGCGGGACAGCGGACATTCAGTACTTC CASSQGGTADIQYF
TRBJ2-3 TRBV27 TRBD2 NA TGTGCCAGCAGCAAATGGGCGGGAGGTCTTGATACGCAGTATTTT CASSKWAGGLDTQYF
TRBJ1-1 TRBV29-1 NA few TGCAGCGTTGCCCTTCGGACAGTACGGAAGCCCACTGAAGCTTTCTTT CSVALRTVRKPTEAFF
TRBJ2-3 TRBV5-6 TRBD2 few TGTGCCAGCAGCTTGGGGGCAGCGGGGCGCACAGATACGCAGTATTTT CASSLGAAGRTDTQYF
TRBJ1-1 TRBV25-1 NA many TGTGCCAGCAGGGGCCTGAACACTGAAGCTTTCTTT CASRGLNTEAFF
TRBJ1-3 TRBV6-5 TRBD1 few TGTGCCAGCAGTTACAAGCCTCGGACAGGGAGAAACACCATATATTTT CASSYKPRTGRNTIYF
TRBJ2-1 TRBV28 TRBD1 few TGTGCCAGCAGCTTGACAGGGGGTTTCTACAATGAGCAGTTCTTC CASSLTGGFYNEQFF
TRBJ2-2 TRBV9 NA few TGTGCCAGCAACTACGACCCTTCCACCGGGGAGCTGTTTTTT CASNYDPSTGELFF
TRBJ2-1 TRBV7-9 TRBD1 NA TGTGCCAGCAGCCCATGGACAGGGGATTACAATGAGCAGTTCTTC CASSPWTGDYNEQFF
TRBJ1-4 TRBV7-9 NA few TGTGCCAGCAGCTTACGGGGGGCAACTAATGAAAAACTGTTTTTT CASSLRGATNEKLFF
TRBJ2-7 TRBV5-5 NA NA TGTGCCAGCAGCTTGTCGTTGGGTGGGCAGAATTACGAGCAGTACTTC CASSLSLGGQNYEQYF
TRBJ2-7 TRBV6-5 TRBD1 NA TGTGCCAGCAGCCCACACGGAGAGGGGGCTTACTTC CASSPHGEGAYF